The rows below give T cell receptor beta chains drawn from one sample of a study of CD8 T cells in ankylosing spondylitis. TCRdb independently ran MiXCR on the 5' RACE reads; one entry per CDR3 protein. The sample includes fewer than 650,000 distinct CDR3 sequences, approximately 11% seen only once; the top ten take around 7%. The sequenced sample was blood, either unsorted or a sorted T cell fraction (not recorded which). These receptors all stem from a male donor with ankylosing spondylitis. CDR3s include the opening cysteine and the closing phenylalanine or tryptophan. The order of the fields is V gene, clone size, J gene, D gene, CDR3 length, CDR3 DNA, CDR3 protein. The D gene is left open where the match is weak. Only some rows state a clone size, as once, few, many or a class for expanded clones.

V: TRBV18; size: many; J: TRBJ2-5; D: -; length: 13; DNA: TGTGCCAGCAGCCCACCGGGGCAAGAGACCCAGTACTTC; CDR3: CASSPPGQETQYF
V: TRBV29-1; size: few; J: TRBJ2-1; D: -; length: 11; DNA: TGCAGCGCCCGGTTATCCGATGAGCAGTTCTTC; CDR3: CSARLSDEQFF
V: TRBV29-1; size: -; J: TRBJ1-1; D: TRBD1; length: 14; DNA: TGCAGCGTTGAAGGAGCAGGGGGGTGGACTGAAGCTTTCTTT; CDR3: CSVEGAGGWTEAFF
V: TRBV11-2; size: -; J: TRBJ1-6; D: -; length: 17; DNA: TGTGCCAGCAGCTCCAGACCCAAACGCTCCTATAATTCACCCCTCCACTTT; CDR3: CASSSRPKRSYNSPLHF
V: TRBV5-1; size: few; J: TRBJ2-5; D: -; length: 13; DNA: TGCGCCAGCAGCCAACTAGACGGGGAGACCCAGTACTTC; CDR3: CASSQLDGETQYF
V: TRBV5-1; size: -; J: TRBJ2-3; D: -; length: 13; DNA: TGCGCCAGCAGCCAGGACTACACAGATACGCAGTATTTT; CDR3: CASSQDYTDTQYF
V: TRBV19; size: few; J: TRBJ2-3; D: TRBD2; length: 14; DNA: TGTGCCAGTAAGCGACTAGCGGGAAAAGATACGCAGTATTTT; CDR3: CASKRLAGKDTQYF
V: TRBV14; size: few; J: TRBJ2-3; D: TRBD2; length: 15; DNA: TGTGCCAGCAGCTCCTGGACTAGCGGCACAGATACGCAGTATTTT; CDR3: CASSSWTSGTDTQYF
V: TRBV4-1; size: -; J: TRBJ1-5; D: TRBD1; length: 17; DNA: TGCGCCAGCAGCCAAGATAACAGGGGTTGGGGCAATCAGCCCCAGCATTTT; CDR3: CASSQDNRGWGNQPQHF
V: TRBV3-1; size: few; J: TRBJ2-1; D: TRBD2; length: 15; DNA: TGTGCCAGCAGCCAAGAGACTAGCGGCCACAATGAGCAGTTCTTC; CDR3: CASSQETSGHNEQFF
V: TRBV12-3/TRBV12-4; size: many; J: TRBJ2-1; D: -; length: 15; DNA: TGTGCCGCTAGTAGGGGGGGAAGCTCCTACAATGAGCAGTTCTTC; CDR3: CAASRGGSSYNEQFF
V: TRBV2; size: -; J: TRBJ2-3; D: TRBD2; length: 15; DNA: TGTGCCAGCAGTGTAGCGGGCGCCTTGCAAGATACGCAGTATTTT; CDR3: CASSVAGALQDTQYF
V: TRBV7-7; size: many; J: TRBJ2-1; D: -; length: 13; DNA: TGTGCCAGCAGCTTGGACGGCGTCAATGAGCAGTTCTTC; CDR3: CASSLDGVNEQFF
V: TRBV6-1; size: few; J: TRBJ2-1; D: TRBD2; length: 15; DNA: TGTGCCAGCAGGAAACCTTCCGCGGGAGATGTAGAGCAGTTCTTC; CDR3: CASRKPSAGDVEQFF
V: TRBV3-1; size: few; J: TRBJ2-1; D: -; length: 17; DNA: TGTGCCAGCAGCCAAGACGGTCGCAGGAGTTCCTACAATGAGCAGTTCTTC; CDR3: CASSQDGRRSSYNEQFF
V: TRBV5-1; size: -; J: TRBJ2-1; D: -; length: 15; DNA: TGCGCCAGCAGCTTCGAGGGGGAGAGTCACAATGAGCAGTTCTTC; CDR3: CASSFEGESHNEQFF
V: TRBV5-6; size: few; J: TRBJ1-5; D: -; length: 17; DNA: TGTGCCAGCAGCTTAGGTGTAGGAGGGGCTGCGGGTCAGCCCCAGCATTTT; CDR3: CASSLGVGGAAGQPQHF
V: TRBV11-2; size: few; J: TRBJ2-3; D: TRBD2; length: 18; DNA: TGTGCCAGCAGCTTGACTAGCGGGAGCCTTCTTAGCACAGATACGCAGTATTTT; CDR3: CASSLTSGSLLSTDTQYF
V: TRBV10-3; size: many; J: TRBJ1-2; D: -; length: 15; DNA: TGTGCCATCAGTGAATATCGGGAAGCTAACTATGGCTACACCTTC; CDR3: CAISEYREANYGYTF
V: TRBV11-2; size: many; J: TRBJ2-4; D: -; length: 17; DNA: TGTGCCAGCAGCTTAGATCGGTTAAGCGTTGGGGGACACATTCAGTACTTC; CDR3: CASSLDRLSVGGHIQYF
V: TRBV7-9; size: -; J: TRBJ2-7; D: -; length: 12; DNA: TGTGCCAGCAGCTGGACAGCCTACGAGCAGTACTTC; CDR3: CASSWTAYEQYF
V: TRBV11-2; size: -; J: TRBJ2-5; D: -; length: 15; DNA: TGTGCCAGCAGCTCCCCCTTGGGCGAAACGGAGACCCAGTACTTC; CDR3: CASSSPLGETETQYF
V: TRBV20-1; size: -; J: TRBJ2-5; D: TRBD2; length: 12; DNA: TGCAGTGCCCCCCGGGGGGTAGAGACCCAGTACTTC; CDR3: CSAPRGVETQYF
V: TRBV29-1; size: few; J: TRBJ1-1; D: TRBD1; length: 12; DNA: TGCAGCGTTGGTGGGACAGGCACTGAAGCTTTCTTT; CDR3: CSVGGTGTEAFF
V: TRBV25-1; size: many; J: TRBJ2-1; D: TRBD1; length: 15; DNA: TGTGCCAGCAGTAACTACAGGGGATCCTACAATGAGCAGTTCTTC; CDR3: CASSNYRGSYNEQFF
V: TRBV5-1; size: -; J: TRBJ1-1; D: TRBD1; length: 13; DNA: TGCGCCAGCAGTCACGGACAGGGCACTGAAGCTTTCTTT; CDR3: CASSHGQGTEAFF
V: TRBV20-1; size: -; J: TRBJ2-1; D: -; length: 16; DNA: TGCAGTGCTACCCCCGACCTCGCGGAGGGAACGGATGAGCAGTTCTTC; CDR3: CSATPDLAEGTDEQFF
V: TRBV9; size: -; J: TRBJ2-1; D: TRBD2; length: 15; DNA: TGTGCCAGCAGCGGGCTAGCGGGAGGGCGAGGTGAGCAGTTCTTC; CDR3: CASSGLAGGRGEQFF
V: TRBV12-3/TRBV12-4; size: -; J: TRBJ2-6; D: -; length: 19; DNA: TGTGCCAGCAGTAGAAGATCCCTACTAGCATCCTCTGGGGCCAACGTCCTGACTTTC; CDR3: CASSRRSLLASSGANVLTF
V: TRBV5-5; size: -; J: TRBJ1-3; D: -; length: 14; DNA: TGTGCCAGCAGCTTCTTCCCAGACGGAAACACCATATATTTT; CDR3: CASSFFPDGNTIYF
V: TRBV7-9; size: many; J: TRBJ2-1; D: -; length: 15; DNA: TGTGCCAGCAGCTTAAAAGCGTCCTCCTACAATGAGCAGTTCTTC; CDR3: CASSLKASSYNEQFF
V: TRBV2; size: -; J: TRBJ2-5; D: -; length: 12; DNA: TGTGCCAGCATCAGGGGTGGAGAGACCCAGTACTTC; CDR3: CASIRGGETQYF
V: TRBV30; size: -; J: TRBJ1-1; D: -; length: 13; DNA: TGTGCCTGGAGTGGATTGATGGGCACTGAAGCTTTCTTT; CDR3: CAWSGLMGTEAFF
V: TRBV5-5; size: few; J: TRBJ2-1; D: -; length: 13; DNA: TGTGCCAGCAGCTTCGTCCCTAACAATGAGCAGTTCTTC; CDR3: CASSFVPNNEQFF